Each of the 20 T cell receptor beta chains below was sequenced from the same sample in a study of blood T cell repertoires in COVID-19. The table came from immunoSEQ multiplex PCR; TCRdb's copy has only in-frame clones and leaves some out. The sample records about 90,000 clones, 87% being singletons. Sequencing was done on a sample of peripheral blood. The receptors originated from a human donor in a cohort sampled during active COVID-19.

The chain has TRBV6-4 and TRBJ1-2; D not resolved. The CDR3 runs to 12 residues. Trimming took off 4 bases at V and 1 base at J, with 4 bases between the two ends. Germline CDR1 and CDR2: MRHNA and SNTAGT. CDR3 sequence: CASSGLNYGYTF. CDR3 in DNA: TGTGCCAGCAGTGGACTTAACTATGGCTACACCTTC.

This chain links TRBV4-2 with TRBJ2-7; TRBD1 aligns across 10 bases. Trimming cost V 5 bases and J 9 bases; bases outside gene matches: 7. CDR3 length: 13 residues. Per germline, CDR1 LGHNA and CDR2 YNFKEQ. The CDR3 reads CASSYGQGDRQYF. In DNA form, the CDR3 reads TGTGCCAGCAGCTACGGACAGGGGGACAGGCAGTACTTC.

CDR3 in amino acids: CASSQRYGGGPYNEQFF. In DNA, the CDR3 is TGTGCCAGCAGCCAACGGTACGGGGGGGGACCCTACAATGAGCAGTTCTTC. V is TRBV4-2 and J is TRBJ2-1; 8 nucleotides line up with TRBD2. CDR3 length: 17 residues. V was clipped by 2 bases and J by 2 bases; unmatched bases: 8. In germline, CDR1 is LGHNA, CDR2 YNFKEQ.

This chain uses TRBV27 with TRBJ1-2, with 11 bases identical to TRBD1. Looked up from germline, CDR1 is MNHEY and CDR2 is SMNVEV (reference sequence). The CDR3 extends over 17 amino acids. Trimming at V came to 6 bases and at J to 3 bases, leaving 12 bases not matched to a gene. This CDR3 reads CASRPRTGGIKDYGYTF. The CDR3 bases are TGTGCCAGCAGACCCCGGACAGGGGGCATTAAGGACTATGGCTACACCTTC.

The V and J genes are TRBV28 and TRBJ1-2; D is unclear. In germline, CDR1 is MDHEN, CDR2 SYDVKM. Between the trimmed V and J ends, which lost 6 bases and 2 bases, there was a span of 10 bases. The CDR3 contains 13 residues. In DNA, the CDR3 is TGTGCCAGCAGCCTCTACCCAAACTATGGCTACACCTTC. Its protein is CASSLYPNYGYTF.

V and J are TRBV6-5 and TRBJ1-2; D call uncertain. The CDR3 extends over 13 amino acids. Trimming took off 0 bases at V and 7 bases at J, with 9 bases between the two ends. Germline values: CDR1 MNHEY, CDR2 SVGAGI. The CDR3 loop reads CASSYSSDFGYTF. CDR3 coding DNA: TGTGCCAGCAGTTACTCGAGCGATTTTGGCTACACCTTC.

The V gene is TRBV15, the J gene TRBJ2-2; the match to TRBD1 covers 7 bases. CDR3 size: 15 residues. Germline CDR1 is LNHNV and CDR2 is YYDKDF (reference sequence). V was pared by 6 bases and J by 8 bases, with 12 bases of the junction left unmatched. CDR3 bases: TGTGCCACCAGTAGTGACAGGGCCCAGAAAGGGGAGCTGTTTTTT. Residues: CATSSDRAQKGELFF. Full variable domain (remainder filled in from reference TRBV15 and TRBJ2-2): DAMVIQNPRYQVTQFGKPVTLSCSQTLNHNVMYWYQQKSSQAPKLLFHYYDKDFNNEADTPDNFQSRRPNTSFCFLDIRSPGLGDTAMYLCATSSDRAQKGELFFGEGSRLTVL.

This sequence joins TRBV7-9 and TRBJ1-2; D not certain. The germline V gene encodes CDR1 SEHNR and CDR2 FQNEAQ (reference sequence). Trimming removed 6 bases from V and 4 bases from J, with 15 bases in between. CDR3 length equals 14 residues. The chain's CDR3 is CASRRADLLYGYTF. The DNA for the CDR3 is TGTGCCAGCAGGCGGGCGGACCTTCTCTATGGCTACACCTTC.

The chain links TRBV9 to TRBJ1-4; 11 bases map to TRBD1. The CDR3 is made up of 15 amino acids. Unmatched junction bases numbered 5, after V lost 3 bases and J lost 7 bases. In germline, CDR1 is SGDLS, CDR2 YYNGEE. The CDR3, as DNA: TGTGCCAGCAGCGAGTGGGGGACAGGGGGTGAAAAACTGTTTTTT. Translated: CASSEWGTGGEKLFF.

The rearrangement links TRBV12-3 or TRBV12-4 to TRBJ1-2, with TRBD1 as a possible D gene (6 bases). CDR3 length: 13 amino acids. V lost 6 bases, J lost 7 bases, and 15 bases lay in between. The CDR3 DNA follows: TGTGCCAGCAGCCACAGGGAGTATGGTGGCTACACCTTC. Its protein product is CASSHREYGGYTF.

The V and J genes are TRBV6-5 and TRBJ1-1; D perhaps matches TRBD1 (6 bases). Germline V CDR1 and CDR2: MNHEY, SVGAGI. This CDR3 is 14 amino acids long. Trimming removed 2 bases at V and 4 bases at J, with 11 bases between. The CDR3 is CASSYGGAITEAFF. The CDR3 DNA is TGTGCCAGCAGTTACGGGGGGGCTATCACTGAAGCTTTCTTT.

This rearrangement joins TRBV5-4 to TRBJ2-1, with D perhaps matching TRBD2 (6 bases). The CDR3 extends over 15 amino acids. Germline V gene lookup returns CDR1 SGHNT and CDR2 YYREEE (reference sequence). V was shortened by 2 bases and J by 7 bases, with 16 bases between the two germline ends. The CDR3 reads CASSFLASEGNEQFF. Written as DNA, the CDR3 is TGTGCCAGCAGCTTCCTCGCATCGGAGGGAAATGAGCAGTTCTTC. Full variable domain (outside the CDR3, taken from reference TRBV5-4 and TRBJ2-1): ETGVTQSPTHLIKTRGQQVTLRCSSQSGHNTVSWYQQALGQGPQFIFQYYREEENGRGNFPPRFSGLQFPNYSSELNVNALELDDSALYLCASSFLASEGNEQFFGPGTRLTVL.

The rearrangement joins TRBV6-5 to TRBJ2-3; 7 nucleotides agree with TRBD1. CDR1 and CDR2 (germline): MNHEY, SVGAGI. The CDR3 loop spans 15 amino acids. After removal of 2 bases from V and 3 bases from J, the junction contained 5 bases not matched to a gene. CDR3 loop: CASSYGQARTDTQYF. The CDR3 DNA reads as TGTGCCAGCAGTTACGGACAGGCGAGGACAGATACGCAGTATTTT.

This rearrangement joins TRBV11-2 to TRBJ2-3; perhaps TRBD1 as D (6 bases). CDR3 length: 15 amino acids. The germline V gene encodes CDR1 SGHAT and CDR2 FQNNGV. Trimming pared 4 bases from V and 3 bases from J, leaving 14 bases between. CDR3 in amino acids: CASSWTRGGTDTQYF. For the CDR3, the DNA is TGTGCCAGCAGCTGGACCAGGGGTGGTACAGATACGCAGTATTTT.

The chain is built from TRBV4-1 and TRBJ1-6, with D unclear. The V gene's germline CDR1 is MGHRA and CDR2 YSYEKL. Trimming left V 0 bases short and J 9 bases short, with 6 bases between. This CDR3 comprises 13 residues. The CDR3 bases are TGCGCCAGCAGCCAAGAACGGGTTTCACCCCTCCACTTT. Translated: CASSQERVSPLHF.

The CDR3 bases are TGTGCCAGCAGCTTCCTTAGGGGCTTGGATACTGAAGCTTTCTTT. Amino acids: CASSFLRGLDTEAFF. This chain connects TRBV5-5 to TRBJ1-1; maybe TRBD1 (5 bases). V was trimmed by 2 bases and J by 5 bases, leaving 16 bases between them. The germline gives CDR1 SGHKS, CDR2 YYEKEE (reference sequence). The CDR3 contains 15 residues.

This clone has just one count. The gene calls are TRBV19 and TRBJ2-7; 7 bases align to TRBD1. Germline trimming cut 6 bases from V and 0 bases from J; bases unmatched to any gene: 8. Germline CDR1 and CDR2: LNHDA and SQIVND (reference sequence). CDR3 length: 15 residues. DNA for the CDR3: TGTGCCAGTAGCAGAGACAGGGCGAGCTCCTACGAGCAGTACTTC. Its protein is CASSRDRASSYEQYF.

This chain joins TRBV10-3 and TRBJ2-5; 7 bases are shared with TRBD1. Trimming removed 9 bases from V and 1 base from J; junction bases left unmatched: 5. The germline V gene encodes CDR1 ENHRY and CDR2 SYGVKD. The CDR3 consists of 13 residues. The CDR3 protein is CAIGDRAQETQYF. The CDR3 DNA follows: TGTGCCATAGGTGACAGGGCCCAAGAGACCCAGTACTTC.

The J gene is TRBJ2-1, the V gene TRBV18; 7 bases line up with TRBD2. This CDR3 has 16 residues. Germline V gene sequence: CDR1 KGHSH, CDR2 LQKENI. The ends lost 4 bases at V and 4 bases at J; junction bases unmatched: 10. DNA of the CDR3: TGTGCCAGCTCACTAACCCGGGCTAGCGGTTACAATGAGCAGTTCTTC. Its protein product is CASSLTRASGYNEQFF.

This clone has a handful of counts. Written as DNA, the CDR3 is TGTGCCAGCAGCCCAGTATCAACCAATTCACCCCTCCACTTT. Protein product: CASSPVSTNSPLHF. V and J are TRBV7-2 and TRBJ1-6, with no clear D. CDR3 length equals 14 residues. Germline CDR1 is SGHTA and CDR2 is FQGNSA. V was cut by 5 bases and J by 7 bases, with 12 bases left in between.